The rows below give T cell receptor beta chains drawn from one sample of a study of T-cell memory formation after mild COVID-19. TCRdb passed the 5' RACE reads through MiXCR, listing each CDR3 protein once. Of 400,000 to 500,000 distinct CDR3 sequences listed, 20% were seen once; the top ten hold 7.5% to 9.5%. The sample comprised PBMCs or a T cell subset sorted from them (not recorded which). These receptors came from an adult woman who had mild COVID-19 (a few samples of this study predate the infection). Cell type and time point are not known. Both conserved end residues are part of each CDR3. D genes are given only for firm matches. The size field is filled for only some rows; it gives once, few, many or a size class.

TRBJ1-1 13 few TRBV20-1 NA TGCAGTGCTAGGGGGCAGGGCGACACTGAAGCTTTCTTT CSARGQGDTEAFF
TRBJ2-6 16 few TRBV5-1 NA TGCGCCAGCAGCTTGGGCACTCTCTCTGGGGCCAACGTCCTGACTTTC CASSLGTLSGANVLTF
TRBJ2-7 13 few TRBV15 NA TGTGCCACCAGACAGGGCTCAAATCACGAGCAGTACTTC CATRQGSNHEQYF
TRBJ2-7 15 few TRBV7-6 NA TGTGCCAGCAGCTTAGGGGAGACCCCGTCGGGCGAGCAGTACTTC CASSLGETPSGEQYF
TRBJ2-5 15 NA TRBV10-3 TRBD1 TGTGCCATCAGTGAGTCGGCAGGGGGCTGGGAGACCCAGTACTTC CAISESAGGWETQYF
TRBJ2-1 16 NA TRBV12-3/TRBV12-4 TRBD2 TGTGCCAGCAGCCCCGGACTAGCGGGAGCGTACAATGAGCAGTTCTTC CASSPGLAGAYNEQFF
TRBJ2-7 16 few TRBV5-1 TRBD1 TGCGCCAGCAGCCCTCGGACAGGGTGGGAAACCTACGAGCAGTACTTC CASSPRTGWETYEQYF
TRBJ1-1 13 many TRBV7-6 TRBD1 TGTGCCAGCAGCTCTCGCCAGGACAGGGAAGCTTTCTTT CASSSRQDREAFF
TRBJ1-5 15 many TRBV4-2 NA TGTGCCAGCAGCCAAGAGAGGGCGGGCAATCAGCCCCAGCATTTT CASSQERAGNQPQHF
TRBJ2-5 15 few TRBV4-1 TRBD1 TGCGCCAGCAGCCAAGTAGGGACAGGCGGGGAGACCCAGTACTTC CASSQVGTGGETQYF
TRBJ1-5 15 few TRBV5-1 TRBD1 TGCGCCAGCAGGCGGGACAGGGCCCCGAATCAGCCCCAGCATTTT CASRRDRAPNQPQHF
TRBJ2-3 18 NA TRBV24-1 TRBD2 TGTGCCACCAGTGATTTTGGGGGACTAGCGGCTAGCACAGATACGCAGTATTTT CATSDFGGLAASTDTQYF
TRBJ2-7 14 NA TRBV7-9 NA TGTGCCAGCAGCTTCATTGACCGTTCCTACGAGCAGTACTTC CASSFIDRSYEQYF
TRBJ2-1 16 few TRBV12-3/TRBV12-4 NA TGTGCCAGCAGTCCGCTAGCAGGGCTGACTCACAATGAGCAGTTCTTC CASSPLAGLTHNEQFF
TRBJ2-2 14 few TRBV7-2 NA TGTGCCAGCAGATACAGGGTTGGCACCGGGGAGCTGTTTTTT CASRYRVGTGELFF
TRBJ2-3 14 NA TRBV12-3/TRBV12-4 TRBD1 TGTGCCAGCAGTTTAGACAGGGGTCCAGATACGCAGTATTTT CASSLDRGPDTQYF
TRBJ1-1 13 NA TRBV7-9 NA TGTGCCAGCAGCTTAGTGATCGAGGCGGAAGCTTTCTTT CASSLVIEAEAFF
TRBJ1-2 15 NA TRBV7-9 NA TGTGCCAGCAGCGTCAGATTGCGGCCGGCCTATGGCTACACCTTC CASSVRLRPAYGYTF
TRBJ2-1 15 NA TRBV5-1 TRBD1 TGCGCCAGCAGCTTGGGGGACAGGGATTTCAATGAGCAGTTCTTC CASSLGDRDFNEQFF
TRBJ2-5 12 NA TRBV7-9 NA TGTGCCAGCAGCTTAATCGAAGAGACCCAGTACTTC CASSLIEETQYF
TRBJ2-2 17 NA TRBV18 NA TGTGCCAGCTCACCATCGATGGCTCCGGGTACCACCGGGGAGCTGTTTTTT CASSPSMAPGTTGELFF
TRBJ1-2 14 NA TRBV12-3/TRBV12-4 NA TGTGCCAGCAGTTTTTATTCGGGGCAGGTGGGCTACACCTTC CASSFYSGQVGYTF
TRBJ2-7 13 many TRBV5-1 TRBD2 TGCGCCAGCAGCTTGAGCGGGGGCTACGAGCAGTACTTC CASSLSGGYEQYF
TRBJ2-5 14 few TRBV7-2 NA TGTGCCAGCAGCTTATGGGGGGCGGGAGAGACCCAGTACTTC CASSLWGAGETQYF
TRBJ2-6 14 few TRBV29-1 NA TGCAGCGTTGAAGTAGTACCTGGGGCCAACGTCCTGACTTTC CSVEVVPGANVLTF
TRBJ2-2 14 NA TRBV2 TRBD2 TGTGCTACCGGGGCGGGAGTGAACACCGGGGAGCTGTTTTTT CATGAGVNTGELFF
TRBJ1-2 12 NA TRBV25-1 TRBD1 TGTGCCAGCAGCCCCGGGACAGGAGGCTACACCTTC CASSPGTGGYTF
TRBJ2-1 15 NA TRBV2 TRBD2 TGTGCCAGCAGGCCTCGGACGGGGGGTGGCGATGAGCAGTTCTTC CASRPRTGGGDEQFF
TRBJ2-1 14 few TRBV11-3 NA TGTGCCAGCTTGGCGGGACCAAACTACAATGAGCAGTTCTTC CASLAGPNYNEQFF
TRBJ2-3 16 few TRBV12-3/TRBV12-4 NA TGTGCCAGCAGTTTATTCGGCGGTCCCGACCTAGATACGCAGTATTTT CASSLFGGPDLDTQYF
TRBJ2-5 15 few TRBV30 TRBD2 TGTGCCTGGTCGACGGGACTAGCGGGAGGAGAGACCCAGTACTTC CAWSTGLAGGETQYF
TRBJ2-1 14 NA TRBV6-1 NA TGTGCCAGCAGGCCGGCAGGGACCTACAATGAGCAGTTCTTC CASRPAGTYNEQFF
TRBJ2-7 16 NA TRBV19 TRBD1 TGTGCCAGTAGTATACGACCGGGACAGGGGGCCTACGAGCAGTACTTC CASSIRPGQGAYEQYF
TRBJ2-7 15 NA TRBV27 NA TGTGCCAGCATCGCGTTTTCTGGGGGGCCCTACGAGCAGTACTTC CASIAFSGGPYEQYF
TRBJ2-2 15 few TRBV11-2 TRBD2 TGTGCCAGCAGCTCGATTAGCGGGAGCGGCGGGGAGCTGTTTTTT CASSSISGSGGELFF
TRBJ2-3 14 few TRBV12-3/TRBV12-4 NA TGTGCCAGCAGTTTGGCGGCGGAGACAGATACGCAGTATTTT CASSLAAETDTQYF
TRBJ2-2 16 few TRBV5-6 TRBD2 TGTGCCAGCAGTCCTATAGCGGGGGGAAACACCGGGGAGCTGTTTTTT CASSPIAGGNTGELFF
TRBJ2-3 13 few TRBV7-3 NA TGTGCCAGCGGTATAGGTGGGACAGATACGCAGTATTTT CASGIGGTDTQYF
TRBJ2-5 15 NA TRBV9 TRBD2 TGTGCCAGCAGTTCGACTAGCGGGGGAAGAGAGACCCAGTACTTC CASSSTSGGRETQYF
TRBJ2-7 12 NA TRBV6-6 NA TGTGCCAGCAGACGGGACATTAACGAGCAGTACTTC CASRRDINEQYF
TRBJ2-2 15 NA TRBV7-9 TRBD2 TGTGCCAGCAGCCCATTAGGGGAGCGGGAGTTGGAGCTGTTTTTT CASSPLGERELELFF
TRBJ2-2 14 NA TRBV5-4 NA TGTGCCAGCAGGACGAGCGGAGCCACCGGGGAGCTGTTTTTT CASRTSGATGELFF
TRBJ2-2 17 NA TRBV4-1 TRBD2 TGCGCCAGCAGCCCTACCCTTAGCGGGAGCAATTCCGGGGAGCTGTTTTTT CASSPTLSGSNSGELFF
TRBJ1-2 15 many TRBV4-1 NA TGCGCCAGCAGCCAACTTTTCCCCCGAAACTATGGCTACACCTTC CASSQLFPRNYGYTF
TRBJ1-2 13 few TRBV12-3/TRBV12-4 NA TGTGCCAGCAGCCTAGACCCTGACTATGGCTACACCTTC CASSLDPDYGYTF
TRBJ2-3 15 few TRBV20-1 TRBD1 TGCAGTGCTCACCAAGGACAGGGGAGCACAGATACGCAGTATTTT CSAHQGQGSTDTQYF
TRBJ2-3 13 few TRBV24-1 NA TGTGCCACCAGTGCCGCCGACCCAGATACGCAGTATTTT CATSAADPDTQYF
TRBJ2-7 12 NA TRBV12-3/TRBV12-4 NA TGTGCCAGCGGCGCCGGGGGCTACGAGCAGTACTTC CASGAGGYEQYF
TRBJ2-5 17 NA TRBV7-9 TRBD2 TGTGCCAGCAGCGGCCCCGGTAGCGGGGGGCTACAAGAGACCCAGTACTTC CASSGPGSGGLQETQYF
TRBJ1-1 16 NA TRBV12-3/TRBV12-4 NA TGTGCCAGCAGTTTAGCCGGTAATTTACGGTGGACTGAAGCTTTCTTT CASSLAGNLRWTEAFF
TRBJ1-1 11 few TRBV29-1 NA TGCAGCGTTGTCGGGGGCACTGAAGCTTTCTTT CSVVGGTEAFF
TRBJ2-7 17 few TRBV3-1 TRBD1 TGTGCCAGCAGCCAAGCTGAACCCGGGACAGGGGCCTACGAGCAGTACTTC CASSQAEPGTGAYEQYF
TRBJ2-3 16 NA TRBV7-9 TRBD1 TGTGCCAGCAGCTCATCCGGGACAGGGGACACAGATACGCAGTATTTT CASSSSGTGDTDTQYF
TRBJ2-5 16 NA TRBV5-1 TRBD1 TGCGCCAGCAGCTTGGCCGGCAGGGGGTACCAAGAGACCCAGTACTTC CASSLAGRGYQETQYF
TRBJ2-3 12 few TRBV7-6 NA TGTGCCAGCAGCGCAAACACAGATACGCAGTATTTT CASSANTDTQYF